This entry lists 8 T cell receptor beta chains sequenced from one sample in a study of cytomegalovirus exposure and HLA in healthy donors. PCR amplification relied on 60 Vbeta primers (plus 13 Jbeta primers). The data were produced by immunoSEQ multiplex PCR, yet TCRdb's version contains in-frame clones alone and is incomplete. The sample carries 100,000 to 150,000 clones, 8.9% recorded once. Input material: PBMCs. The source of these receptors is a woman in her thirties or forties in good health and CMV-seropositive.

This clone was seen more than once but under ten times. The J gene is TRBJ2-7, the V gene TRBV5-6; 10 positions agree with TRBD1. The ends lost 0 bases at V and 3 bases at J; junction bases unmatched: 0. CDR1 is SGHDT and CDR2 is YYEEEE in the germline V gene. The CDR3 length is 14 residues. The CDR3 protein is CASSLGDRGYEQYF. The CDR3 coding sequence is TGTGCCAGCAGCTTGGGGGACAGGGGCTACGAGCAGTACTTC.

This clone was found a few times. This CDR3 reads CASSLGTGGEDYGYTF. As DNA, the CDR3 is TGCGCCAGCAGCTTGGGAACCGGGGGTGAAGACTATGGCTACACCTTC. The chain combines TRBV5-1 with TRBJ1-2; D might be TRBD1 (5 bases). Germline values: CDR1 SGHRS, CDR2 YFSETQ. CDR3 length equals 16 residues. Between the trimmed V and J ends, which lost 0 bases and 3 bases, there was a span of 15 bases.

In the case of this clone: The sample carries other DNA sequences with the same CDR3. The V gene is TRBV6-1, the J gene TRBJ2-7, with 7 bases matching TRBD1. CDR1 and CDR2 from the germline V gene are MNHNS and SASEGT. CDR3 size: 16 residues. Unmatched junction bases numbered 15, after V lost 3 bases and J lost 7 bases. CDR3: CASSEATRDRLGEQYF. The CDR3 DNA is TGTGCCAGCAGTGAGGCGACCCGGGACAGACTGGGGGAGCAGTACTTC.

Only a few counts were recorded for this clone. The DNA for the CDR3 is TGTGCCAGTAGTATCAGCGGGGGGCCCCCAGATACGCAGTATTTT. This gives the protein CASSISGGPPDTQYF. This sequence joins TRBV19 and TRBJ2-3; 9 nucleotides align to TRBD2. The CDR3 extends over 15 amino acids. Germline-derived CDR1 and CDR2 are LNHDA and SQIVND (reference sequence). The trim removed 3 bases at V and 4 bases at J, leaving 5 bases unmatched.

J is TRBJ2-5 and V is TRBV2; 7 bases are shared with TRBD2. V gave up 7 bases and J gave up 10 bases; unmatched junction bases: 9. The CDR3 runs to 12 residues. Germline V gives CDR1 SNHLY, CDR2 FYNNEI. CDR3 bases: TGTGCCAGCAACCCCAGCGGGGCCATCCAGTACTTC. Translation gives CASNPSGAIQYF. The full variable domain, completed using reference TRBV2 and TRBJ2-5, is EPEVTQTPSHQVTQMGQEVILRCVPISNHLYFYWYRQILGQKVEFLVSFYNNEISEKSEIFDDQFSVERPDGSNFTLKIRSTKLEDSAMYFCASNPSGAIQYFGPGTRLLVL.

The table lists this clone with a few counts. The rearrangement joins TRBV7-2 to TRBJ1-5; D is uncertain. CDR3 length equals 13 residues. Trimming removed 3 bases at V and 3 bases at J, with 6 bases between. Germline assignment: CDR1 SGHTA and CDR2 FQGNSA. The DNA of the CDR3 is TGTGCCAGCAGCTTTTCGTACAATCAGCCCCAGCATTTT. Encoded protein: CASSFSYNQPQHF.

This clone has only a few counts. Mismatch with germline at one junction end may stem from a read error. The chain joins TRBV6-5 to TRBJ2-3, with 7 bases matching TRBD2. In germline, CDR1 is MNHEY, CDR2 SVGAGI. The CDR3 has 15 amino acids. Here the CDR3 reads CASSIGLDSTNTQYF. DNA for the CDR3: TGTGCCAGCAGTATCGGACTAGATAGCACAAATACGCAGTATTTT.

This clone was seen only a few times. V is TRBV5-1 and J is TRBJ2-1; D might be TRBD1 (6 bases). Germline lookup yields CDR1 SGHRS and CDR2 YFSETQ. This CDR3 has 15 amino acids. Trimming removed 4 bases from V and 5 bases from J, with 16 bases in between. CDR3 nucleotides: TGCGCCAGCAGCCCCAGGGAAGGGACACACAATGAGCAGTTCTTC. Translating gives CASSPREGTHNEQFF.